Shown below are 20 T cell receptor beta chains from a single sample sequenced in a study of blood T cell repertoires in COVID-19. Repertoires were generated with immunoSEQ multiplex PCR, while TCRdb's copy carries only in-frame clones and drops some. The sample contains 150,000 to 200,000 clones, about 88% of which appear only once. The source material was PBMCs or T cells enriched from blood (not recorded which). These receptors originate from a woman in her late teens or twenties who had recovered from COVID-19.

The rearrangement links TRBV30 to TRBJ1-3; the D gene is possibly TRBD1 (6 bases). This CDR3 comprises 14 residues. Germline lookup yields CDR1 GTSNPN and CDR2 SVGIG (reference sequence). V was clipped by 5 bases and J by 0 bases, with 11 bases between them. Here the CDR3 reads CAWSIGGSGNTIYF. The CDR3 bases are TGTGCCTGGTCAATAGGGGGCTCTGGAAACACCATATATTTT.

The gene calls are TRBV5-1 and TRBJ1-2; 7 bases are a match to TRBD1. This CDR3 contains 14 residues. Germline trimming cut 4 bases from V and 3 bases from J; bases unmatched to any gene: 6. Per germline, CDR1 SGHRS and CDR2 YFSETQ. The CDR3 sequence is CASSVADRDYGYTF. In nucleotides, the CDR3 is TGCGCCAGCAGCGTGGCAGACAGGGACTATGGCTACACCTTC.

In its sample, this clone was seen a few times. This chain links TRBV5-1 with TRBJ2-7; D is possibly TRBD1 (6 bases). Trimming took 0 bases from V and 6 from J, leaving 13 bases between them. Germline CDR1 and CDR2: SGHRS and YFSETQ. This CDR3 is built from 14 residues. The CDR3: CASSLGTGIREQYF. CDR3 bases: TGCGCCAGCAGCTTGGGTACAGGGATACGCGAGCAGTACTTC. Supplemented by reference TRBV5-1 and TRBJ2-7, the full variable domain reads KAGVTQTPRYLIKTRGQQVTLSCSPISGHRSVSWYQQTPGQGLQFLFEYFSETQRNKGNFPGRFSGRQFSNSRSEMNVSTLELGDSALYLCASSLGTGIREQYFGPGTRLTVT.

V usage is TRBV6-5 and J usage is TRBJ1-3; unclear D gene. V lost 5 bases and J lost 4, with 15 bases in between. Germline V gene data show CDR1 as MNHEY and CDR2 as SVGAGI. This CDR3 contains 15 residues. CDR3 bases: TGTGCCAGCAGTACCCGCGAGGGAGGCGGAAACACCATATATTTT. This sequence encodes CASSTREGGGNTIYF.

The genes are TRBV5-5 and TRBJ1-2; maybe TRBD1 (6 bases). Trimming removed 4 bases from V and 8 bases from J, with 21 bases in between. This CDR3 comprises 15 residues. The germline gives CDR1 SGHKS, CDR2 YYEKEE (reference sequence). The CDR3, as DNA: TGTGCCAGCAGCCAGCAGGGGAGAGGTAGTGAAGGCTACACCTTC. Its protein product is CASSQQGRGSEGYTF.

This chain links TRBV28 with TRBJ1-1; D remains unclear. The CDR3 is 11 residues long. V lost 4 bases to trimming and J lost 3 bases, with 3 bases between them. Germline values: CDR1 MDHEN, CDR2 SYDVKM. The CDR3 region has the DNA TGTGCCAGCAGTTCTTACACTGAAGCTTTCTTT. Translating gives CASSSYTEAFF.

V is TRBV10-3 and J is TRBJ1-1; D might be TRBD1 (5 bases). The CDR3 spans 14 residues. Trimming shortened V by 0 bases and J by 1 base, and 6 bases separated the two germline ends. Germline V lookup: CDR1 ENHRY, CDR2 SYGVKD. The chain's CDR3 is CAISESQGNTEAFF. CDR3 DNA: TGTGCCATCAGTGAGTCGCAGGGGAACACTGAAGCTTTCTTT.

The chain carries TRBV6-1 and TRBJ2-2; D not certain. This CDR3 has 16 residues. With 0 bases removed from V and 0 bases from J, the gap between germline ends came to 8 bases. CDR1 and CDR2 from the germline V gene are MNHNS and SASEGT. CDR3 sequence: CASSEAHTTNTGELFF. The CDR3 nucleotides are TGTGCCAGCAGTGAAGCCCACACAACGAACACCGGGGAGCTGTTTTTT.

The gene calls are TRBV3-1 (or the pseudogene TRBV3-2) and TRBJ2-5; no firm D call. Between the trimmed V and J ends, which lost 4 bases and 2 bases, there was a span of 11 bases. Germline V gives CDR1 LGHDT, CDR2 YNNKEL (reference sequence). CDR3 length: 14 residues. The CDR3, as DNA: TGTGCCAGCAGCCGCAATACAGTACAAGAGACCCAGTACTTC. It is translated as CASSRNTVQETQYF.

This chain connects TRBV5-1 to TRBJ1-4; 9 bases are shared with TRBD1. The CDR3 covers 16 residues. Germline CDR1 and CDR2: SGHRS and YFSETQ. Losses at the gene ends were 0 bases for V and 8 bases for J; bases not matched to a gene: 8. DNA of the CDR3: TGCGCCAGCAGCTTGGCCGCCGGGACAGGGCGGGAAAAACTGTTTTTT. This encodes CASSLAAGTGREKLFF.

This chain uses TRBV7-9 with TRBJ2-7; 9 positions match TRBD2. Germline values: CDR1 SEHNR, CDR2 FQNEAQ (reference sequence). V gave up 2 bases and J gave up 3 bases; unmatched junction bases: 5. CDR3 length: 15 residues. The CDR3, as DNA: TGTGCCAGCAGCTTACTCCCAGCGGGGGGCTACGAGCAGTACTTC. This translates into CASSLLPAGGYEQYF.

The chain links TRBV12-3 or TRBV12-4 to TRBJ1-1, with D possibly being TRBD1 (6 bases). The V end lost 6 bases, the J end lost 1 base, and 9 bases lay between the germline ends. This CDR3 spans 13 amino acids. This CDR3 is CASRVQGNTEAFF. In DNA form, the CDR3 reads TGTGCCAGCAGAGTACAGGGGAACACTGAAGCTTTCTTT.

V gene TRBV19 combines with J gene TRBJ2-1; TRBD2 matches 9 bases. Germline CDR1 reads LNHDA; CDR2 reads SQIVND (reference sequence). This CDR3 is 15 amino acids long. The trim removed 5 bases at V and 4 bases at J, leaving 6 bases unmatched. CDR3 DNA sequence: TGTGCCAGTAGTGAGCGGGGGGCGATTTACAATGAGCAGTTCTTC. This sequence encodes CASSERGAIYNEQFF.

CDR3 protein: CAISEPPGANEKLFF. In DNA, the CDR3 is TGTGCCATCAGTGAGCCGCCAGGGGCTAATGAAAAACTGTTTTTT. The chain recombines TRBV10-3 with TRBJ1-4, with a tentative D call TRBD1 (6 bases). Trimming pared 2 bases from V and 3 bases from J, leaving 10 bases between. Germline V gene data show CDR1 as ENHRY and CDR2 as SYGVKD. CDR3 length: 15 residues.

This chain uses TRBV27 with TRBJ1-1; tentatively, D is TRBD1 (6 bases). The germline V and J ends were trimmed by 3 bases and 1 base, with 9 bases remaining between them. This CDR3 comprises 14 residues. In germline, CDR1 is MNHEY, CDR2 SMNVEV (reference sequence). The CDR3 DNA reads TGTGCCAGCAGTTTTGGGGGCCCGAACACTGAAGCTTTCTTT. The encoded protein is CASSFGGPNTEAFF.

The rearrangement joins TRBV15 to TRBJ1-4, with 7 nucleotides matching TRBD1. The germline V gene encodes CDR1 LNHNV and CDR2 YYDKDF (reference sequence). The V and J ends lost 2 bases and 0 bases, in that order; junction bases with no gene match: 12. This CDR3 spans 19 amino acids. For the CDR3, the DNA is TGTGCCACCAGCAGACTTCCGGGACAGATAATTGCAACTAATGAAAAACTGTTTTTT. Its protein product is CATSRLPGQIIATNEKLFF.

The chain couples TRBV6-5 to TRBJ2-7, with D possibly being TRBD1 (6 bases). Trimming took off 6 bases at V and 2 bases at J, with 14 bases between the two ends. Germline CDR1 is MNHEY and CDR2 is SVGAGI. The CDR3 contains 14 residues. CDR3 nucleotide sequence: TGTGCCAGCAGCAAAGTGACAGGCCCCTACGAGCAGTACTTC. It specifies CASSKVTGPYEQYF.

In this sample, this clone turned up a few times. The chain links TRBV14 to TRBJ1-2; D may be TRBD1 (5 bases). The CDR3 runs to 14 residues. Trimming took 8 bases from V and 0 from J, leaving 13 bases between them. Germline V gene sequence: CDR1 SGHDN, CDR2 FVKESK. The CDR3 region has the DNA TGTGCCAGCTCCGGTTGGGACTCTAACTATGGCTACACCTTC. Protein sequence: CASSGWDSNYGYTF.

The chain joins TRBV30 to TRBJ2-1, with 7 bases that match TRBD2. The CDR3 has 16 residues. CDR1 GTSNPN and CDR2 SVGIG come from the germline V gene (reference sequence). With V trimmed by 5 bases and J by 10 bases, 20 bases remained unmatched. The CDR3 spells CAWGSEGRSGGWEQFF. The CDR3 DNA sequence: TGTGCCTGGGGATCGGAGGGTCGGTCGGGAGGTTGGGAGCAGTTCTTC.

This chain links TRBV20-1 with TRBJ1-2; the D gene is possibly TRBD1 (5 bases). CDR3 length: 11 residues. CDR1 and CDR2 from the germline V gene are DFQATT and SNEGSKA (reference sequence). The V end lost 4 bases, the J end lost 4 bases, and 7 bases lay between the germline ends. DNA of the CDR3: TGCAGTGCTAATAGGGGCTATGGCTACACCTTC. Translating it yields CSANRGYGYTF.